This entry is about one TCR beta chain. Antigen unknown. Germline V gene lookup returns CDR1 LGHDT and CDR2 YNNKEL (reference sequence). The CDR3 extends over 15 amino acids. Trimming took 6 bases from V and 2 from J, leaving 17 bases between them. These data come from a study of Ad26.COV2.S vaccination and SARS-CoV-2 variants. Across the study: Ad26.COV2.S arm of COV1001 included the donor. Study outcomes and limitations: Participants given vaccine showed non-spike TCR breadth similar to that of placebo recipients.

Documented treatment: some 20 received Ad26.COV2.S at low or high dose, single or two shots; 5 received placebo; per-sample allocation not given. Collection of the samples took place on day 63 after the first injection of vaccine or placebo. The protocol was immunoSEQ multiplex PCR, while the TCRdb copy is restricted to in-frame clones and leaves out a portion. The repertoire includes 440,000 or so clones, roughly nine tenths of them detected once, and more than 1.5% sits in the top ten. The J gene is TRBJ2-7, the V gene TRBV3-1 (or the pseudogene TRBV3-2); no clear D. The specimen comprised peripheral blood, sampled in a trial of Ad26.COV2.S vaccine versus placebo. The receptor was derived from a person aged 18-60 years who received the Ad26.COV2.S COVID-19 vaccine or a placebo. CDR3 sequence reads: CASSQSISNAYEQYF. The CDR3, as DNA: TGTGCCAGCAGTCAATCGATCTCGAACGCCTACGAGCAGTACTTC.